The 14 T cell receptor beta chains below come from one sample, sequenced in a study of Ad26.COV2.S vaccination and SARS-CoV-2 variants. Libraries were prepared by immunoSEQ multiplex PCR; TCRdb keeps only in-frame clonotypes and omits some of them. In the table there are 200,000 to 250,000 clones, 85% to 90% of which are singletons. Indicated treatment: around 19 received Ad26.COV2.S at low or high dose, single or two shots; roughly five received placebo; per-sample allocation not given. Day 63 after the first vaccine or placebo injection was the time point for sampling. The sequencing here drew on peripheral blood, taken in a trial of Ad26.COV2.S vaccine versus placebo. The receptors were gathered from a person between 18 and 65 years old who received the Ad26.COV2.S COVID-19 vaccine or a placebo.

The rearrangement joins TRBV10-2 to TRBJ2-2; D call uncertain. Per germline, CDR1 WSHSY and CDR2 SAAADI. V dropped 6 bases and J dropped 5 bases, with 10 bases sitting between them. The CDR3 runs to 13 residues. The CDR3, as DNA: TGCGCCAGCAGGGGTCCTCCGACCGGGGAGCTGTTTTTT. As protein: CASRGPPTGELFF.

This chain connects TRBV28 to TRBJ2-7; D is undetermined. CDR1 and CDR2 from the germline V gene are MDHEN and SYDVKM. The germline V and J ends were trimmed by 5 bases and 3 bases, with 14 bases remaining between them. The length of the CDR3 is 14 residues. The CDR3 spells CASSRGFSGYEQYF. The CDR3 coding sequence is TGTGCCAGCAGTCGTGGGTTCTCGGGCTACGAGCAGTACTTC.

V usage is TRBV7-9 and J usage is TRBJ2-1, with 12 positions matching TRBD2. J gave up 8 bases and V 5 bases, and 10 bases lay outside the gene matches. The germline gives CDR1 SEHNR, CDR2 FQNEAQ (reference sequence). CDR3 length: 16 amino acids. DNA for the CDR3: TGTGCCAGCAGCCAAGGCCTAGCGGGGGGGTTTTATGAGCAGTTCTTC. Translating it yields CASSQGLAGGFYEQFF.

The chain couples TRBV4-3 to TRBJ2-3; 10 bases agree with TRBD2. J was trimmed by 0 bases and V by 0 bases; bases with no gene match: 6. Germline assignment: CDR1 LGHNA and CDR2 YSLEER. This CDR3 is built from 18 residues. CDR3 residues: CASSQDIAGGLSTDTQYF. DNA of the CDR3: TGCGCCAGCAGCCAAGACATAGCGGGGGGCCTAAGCACAGATACGCAGTATTTT.

The chain recombines TRBV28 with TRBJ1-2; D is unclear. Germline lookup yields CDR1 MDHEN and CDR2 SYDVKM. V dropped 3 bases and J dropped 6 bases, with 2 bases sitting between them. This CDR3 is built from 10 residues. The DNA of the CDR3 is TGTGCCAGCAGTTTGGATGGCTACACCTTC. It encodes CASSLDGYTF.

The rearrangement links TRBV7-9 to TRBJ2-5; D call uncertain. This CDR3 has 11 amino acids. From germline, CDR1 is SEHNR and CDR2 FQNEAQ (reference sequence). The V end was cut by 6 bases, the J end by 3 bases, with 5 bases between. The CDR3 here is CASRFKETQYF. CDR3 nucleotides: TGTGCCAGCAGGTTTAAAGAGACCCAGTACTTC.

This CDR3 is CASSLTSTTSGNTIYF. The CDR3 DNA follows: TGCGCCAGCAGCTTGACATCGACTACCTCTGGAAACACCATATATTTT. The V call is TRBV5-1, the J call TRBJ1-3, with D hard to call. The V end lost 1 base, the J end lost 0 bases, and 11 bases lay between the germline ends. CDR3 size: 16 residues. Germline CDR1 and CDR2: SGHRS and YFSETQ.

The J gene is TRBJ2-7, the V gene TRBV20-1, with 7 positions matching TRBD2. The length of the CDR3 is 11 residues. The V and J ends lost 2 bases and 12 bases, in that order; junction bases with no gene match: 7. Germline V gives CDR1 DFQATT, CDR2 SNEGSKA (reference sequence). CDR3 residues: CSARPLTSAYF. The CDR3 DNA reads as TGCAGTGCTAGACCCCTTACTAGCGCGTACTTC.

The chain joins TRBV18 to TRBJ1-4; D is uncertain. Germline values: CDR1 KGHSH, CDR2 LQKENI. The CDR3 totals 14 residues. V was clipped by 2 bases and J by 0 bases, with 4 bases between them. DNA for the CDR3: TGTGCCAGCTCACCATTCCCAACTAATGAAAAACTGTTTTTT. Encoded protein: CASSPFPTNEKLFF. Combining the CDR3 with reference TRBV18 and TRBJ1-4 gives the whole variable domain NAGVMQNPRHLVRRRGQEARLRCSPMKGHSHVYWYRQLPEEGLKFMVYLQKENIIDESGMPKERFSAEFPKEGPSILRIQQVVRGDSAAYFCASSPFPTNEKLFFGSGTQLSVL.

To note about this clone: Other DNA sequences of this sample code for an identical CDR3. The V call is TRBV27, the J call TRBJ2-7; TRBD1 is a possible D gene (5 bases). Trimming took 3 bases from V and 2 from J, leaving 8 bases between them. The CDR3 extends over 13 amino acids. Germline CDR1 is MNHEY and CDR2 is SMNVEV (reference sequence). The CDR3 DNA reads TGTGCCAGCAGTTTGCAAGGGGCCTACGAGCAGTACTTC. Its translation is CASSLQGAYEQYF.

CDR3 loop: CASSLENPTGKGAEAFF. CDR3 DNA sequence: TGTGCCAGCAGCTTAGAGAACCCGACAGGGAAGGGGGCTGAAGCTTTCTTT. J is TRBJ1-1 and V is TRBV5-4, with 7 bases matching TRBD1. The J segment lost 6 bases and the V segment lost 2 bases, leaving 16 bases of the junction unmatched. The length of the CDR3 is 17 residues. Germline V gene data show CDR1 as SGHNT and CDR2 as YYREEE (reference sequence).

The rearrangement uses TRBV19 and TRBJ2-5; 11 nucleotides line up with TRBD2. Trimming took 6 bases from V and 5 from J; bases not matched to a gene: 2. The CDR3 is 13 residues long. Germline V gene data show CDR1 as LNHDA and CDR2 as SQIVND (reference sequence). The CDR3 is CASRTSGSETQYF. The DNA of the CDR3 is TGTGCCAGTAGAACTAGCGGGAGTGAGACCCAGTACTTC.

V and J are TRBV28 and TRBJ2-1, with 11 bases aligning to TRBD2. Germline trimming cut 6 bases from V and 1 base from J; bases unmatched to any gene: 2. The CDR3 totals 15 residues. Germline V gene data show CDR1 as MDHEN and CDR2 as SYDVKM. CDR3 sequence reads: CASRRTSGSYNEQFF. Here the CDR3 DNA reads TGTGCCAGCAGGCGGACTAGCGGGTCCTACAATGAGCAGTTCTTC.

J is TRBJ2-1 and V is TRBV7-9, with D perhaps TRBD1 (7 bases). Germline V gene data show CDR1 as SEHNR and CDR2 as FQNEAQ (reference sequence). Trimming shortened V by 5 bases and J by 4 bases, and 12 bases separated the two germline ends. This CDR3 has 14 residues. CDR3 region: CASSPQGGYNEQFF. The CDR3 DNA reads as TGTGCCAGCAGCCCTCAGGGGGGTTACAATGAGCAGTTCTTC.